Below are 14 T cell receptor beta chains sequenced from a single sample in a study of cytomegalovirus exposure and HLA in healthy donors. Both 60 Vbeta primers and 13 Jbeta primers went into the PCR. This table comes from immunoSEQ multiplex PCR, and its TCRdb copy is limited to in-frame clones, with some not included. The table has about 110,000 clones, roughly 80% seen once. Sequenced material: PBMCs. The receptors were sampled from a woman aged 25 to 39 in good health and CMV-seropositive.

This chain uses TRBV18 with TRBJ2-5; no definite D call. The CDR3 extends over 13 amino acids. Germline V gives CDR1 KGHSH, CDR2 LQKENI. Trimming shortened V by 0 bases and J by 11 bases, and 13 bases separated the two germline ends. CDR3 nucleotides: TGTGCCAGCTCACCACCCTCGAGCTCCAAGCAGTACTTC. Translation gives CASSPPSSSKQYF.

The V and J genes are TRBV4-1 and TRBJ1-5, with D uncertain. The germline V gene has CDR1 MGHRA and CDR2 YSYEKL. This CDR3 has 15 residues. The V end was cut by 0 bases, the J end by 4 bases, with 10 bases between. The chain's CDR3 is CASSQDRRWNQPQHF. In DNA, the CDR3 is TGCGCCAGCAGCCAAGATAGGAGATGGAATCAGCCCCAGCATTTT.

This chain joins TRBV7-3 and TRBJ1-1; possible D gene TRBD1, 5 bases. Germline CDR1 reads SGHTA; CDR2 reads FQGTGA. This CDR3 spans 13 amino acids. Trimming shortened V by 5 bases and J by 11 bases, and 18 bases separated the two germline ends. CDR3 protein: CASSRGGEGRAFF. The CDR3 DNA reads TGTGCCAGCAGCCGGGGGGGGGAAGGGCGTGCTTTCTTT. Drawing the rest from reference TRBV7-3 and TRBJ1-1, the complete variable domain is GAGVSQTPSNKVTEKGKYVELRCDPISGHTALYWYRQSLGQGPEFLIYFQGTGAADDSGLPNDRFFAVRPEGSVSTLKIQRTERGDSAVYLCASSRGGEGRAFFGQGTRLTVV.

The chain joins TRBV6-6 to TRBJ1-1; no clear D gene. Germline V gene data show CDR1 as MNHNY and CDR2 as SVGAGI (reference sequence). The CDR3 sequence is 14 residues long. V was clipped by 2 bases and J by 0 bases, with 7 bases between them. CDR3 in DNA: TGTGCCAGCAGTTACCGGGTCCTGAACACTGAAGCTTTCTTT. Translation gives CASSYRVLNTEAFF.

The rearrangement joins TRBV29-1 to TRBJ1-1; possibly TRBD1 for D (5 bases). This CDR3 has 15 residues. Trimming left V 1 base short and J 0 bases short, with 12 bases between. Germline CDR1 is SQVTM and CDR2 is ANQGSEA. The CDR3 here is CSVEVTATMNTEAFF. The CDR3 DNA follows: TGCAGCGTTGAAGTGACAGCCACCATGAACACTGAAGCTTTCTTT.

The CDR3 sequence is CASSPLDGAEQYF. CDR3 nucleotide sequence: TGTGCCAGCAGCCCACTGGATGGAGCGGAGCAGTACTTC. The rearrangement joins TRBV7-9 to TRBJ2-7; D gene unclear. The V end was cut by 5 bases, the J end by 7 bases, with 15 bases between. In germline, CDR1 is SEHNR, CDR2 FQNEAQ (reference sequence). There are 13 residues in the CDR3.

The chain joins TRBV21-1 to TRBJ1-1. TRBV21-1 is labeled a pseudogene. The CDR3 extends over 9 amino acids. The DNA for the CDR3 is TGTGCCGTAATTGCTGAAGCTTTCTTT. Its translation: CAVIAEAFF.

Concerning this clone itself: The germline gene is not matched at one end of the junction; a read error may be the cause. The same CDR3 is also encoded by other DNA sequences in this sample. The genes are TRBV5-8 and TRBJ2-7, with D possibly being TRBD1 (5 bases). CDR1 SGHTS and CDR2 YDEGEE come from the germline V gene. The CDR3 length is 14 residues. The CDR3 here is CASSLGGAAYEQYF. DNA of the CDR3: TGTGCTAGCAGCTTGGGTGGGGCGGCCTACGAGCAGTACTTC.

The chain carries TRBV27 and TRBJ1-2, with 7 bases aligning to TRBD1. J was trimmed by 5 bases and V by 4 bases; bases with no gene match: 16. The CDR3 has 17 residues. Looked up from germline, CDR1 is MNHEY and CDR2 is SMNVEV (reference sequence). CDR3 loop: CASSWSRDRLDYYGYTF. CDR3 in DNA: TGTGCCAGCAGTTGGAGCCGGGACAGACTCGACTATTATGGCTACACCTTC.

V usage is TRBV6-4 and J usage is TRBJ2-1; 11 bases match TRBD2. The CDR3 sequence is 14 residues long. Germline V gene data show CDR1 as MRHNA and CDR2 as SNTAGT. J was trimmed by 6 bases and V by 5 bases; bases with no gene match: 3. The CDR3 DNA sequence: TGTGCCAGCAGTACTAGCGGGAGTGTCAATGAGCAGTTCTTC. It is translated as CASSTSGSVNEQFF.

The chain couples TRBV19 to TRBJ1-3; D is uncertain. The ends were cut back, 1 base at V and 2 bases at J, with 6 bases in the middle. Germline V lookup: CDR1 LNHDA, CDR2 SQIVND (reference sequence). CDR3 size: 14 residues. CDR3 amino acids: CASSIAPAGNTIYF. CDR3 in DNA: TGTGCCAGTAGTATAGCACCGGCTGGAAACACCATATATTTT.

V gene TRBV10-3 combines with J gene TRBJ2-7; 14 bases are a match to TRBD2. With V trimmed by 8 bases and J by 3 bases, 6 bases remained unmatched. There are 15 residues in the CDR3. The germline gives CDR1 ENHRY, CDR2 SYGVKD. DNA for the CDR3: TGTGCCATCTCCGGGACTAGCGGGAGCAACTACGAGCAGTACTTC. Residues: CAISGTSGSNYEQYF.

CDR3 sequence reads: CASSSLGQVASYEQYF. The CDR3 DNA follows: TGTGCCAGCAGCTCCCTAGGACAGGTCGCATCCTACGAGCAGTACTTC. The chain carries TRBV5-6 and TRBJ2-5; TRBD1 agrees at 7 bases. The J call may be faulty, since TRBJ2-7 better matches the DNA end. CDR1 and CDR2 (germline): SGHDT, YYEEEE. The CDR3 spans 16 residues.

The chain is built from TRBV7-9 and TRBJ2-5; D perhaps matches TRBD1 (6 bases). The CDR3 extends over 12 amino acids. Germline V lookup: CDR1 SEHNR, CDR2 FQNEAQ (reference sequence). Trimming cost V 7 bases and J 2 bases, with 8 bases left between them. The CDR3: CASTDSQETQYF. The CDR3 region has the DNA TGTGCCAGCACGGACAGTCAAGAGACCCAGTACTTC.